This T cell receptor beta chain was sequenced in a study of blood T cell repertoires in COVID-19. Study-wide context: Samples taken during acute and convalescent COVID-19 were collected in the United States, Italy and Spain. Nucleic acid was either cDNA or gDNA, and it came from T cells, B-cell-depleted T cells, or PBMCs.

In the original analysis: Amplified reference gene primers provided the basis for estimating nucleated cell counts. The data were produced by immunoSEQ multiplex PCR, yet TCRdb's version contains in-frame clones alone and is incomplete. V and J calls and clone size are as listed in that table; D and trimming were resolved from the DNA. The sample contains 190,000 or so clones, over 75% of which appear only once. Germline assignment: CDR1 MGHDK and CDR2 SYGVNS. The CDR3 contains 12 residues. Deletions cut 8 bases from V and 5 bases from J, with 12 bases between. The chain has TRBV25-1 and TRBJ1-2; D call uncertain. The specimen was peripheral blood. The sequence came from a woman older than 75 with acute or convalescent COVID-19. This chain's CDR3 is CASQESLYGYTF. CDR3 nucleotide sequence: TGTGCCAGCCAAGAGTCCTTATATGGCTACACCTTC.